One and the same sample provided the 28 T cell receptor beta chains below, sequenced in a study of regulatory T cells in long-lasting Graves disease. Both iRepertoire HTBI primers and Arm-PCR of CDR3 regions were used to build the TCR beta libraries. TCRdb used MiXCR to reprocess the multiplex PCR reads, holding one entry per CDR3 protein. The sample holds hundreds of thousands of distinct CDR3 sequences; over 14% are singletons and the top ten take about 7.6%. Time point in this sample: newly diagnosed GD, antithyroid drugs for less than 3 months. PBMC-extracted RNA yielded the TCR library. Another study also made use of these data, one on T cells in Graves' hyperthyroidism and ophthalmopathy.

Sample: peripheral blood mononuclear cells (PBMCs), taken at new diagnosis, from a patient treated with antithyroid drugs. Every receptor here comes from a woman between 35 and 50 years old with Graves disease.

This clonotype was recorded many times. The CDR3 region is CASSWNTNTGELFF. In nucleotides, the CDR3 is TGTGCCAGCAGTTGGAATACGAACACCGGGGAGCTGTTTTTT. The gene calls are TRBV11-1 and TRBJ2-2; no clear D gene. From germline, CDR1 is SGHAT and CDR2 FQDESV (reference sequence). This CDR3 has 14 amino acids. Trimming took off 6 bases at V and 0 bases at J, with 8 bases between the two ends.

The chain links TRBV4-1 to TRBJ1-2; 7 bases map to TRBD1. CDR1 MGHRA and CDR2 YSYEKL come from the germline V gene. The ends lost 1 base at V and 7 bases at J; junction bases unmatched: 6. This CDR3 contains 14 residues. CDR3 amino acids: CASSQVTGVSGYTF. The DNA of the CDR3 is TGCGCCAGCAGCCAAGTCACAGGGGTTAGTGGCTACACCTTC.

This clonotype was observed at least ten times. The chain recombines TRBV12-3 or TRBV12-4 with TRBJ2-5; 10 positions match TRBD1. The CDR3 is 14 residues long. V was pared by 6 bases and J by 5 bases, with 6 bases of the junction left unmatched. The CDR3 nucleotides read TGTGCCAGCAGCCCGGGACAGGGGAGGGAGACCCAGTACTTC. It yields the protein CASSPGQGRETQYF.

V gene TRBV4-1 combines with J gene TRBJ1-5; TRBD1 might be the D (5 bases). Germline CDR1 reads MGHRA; CDR2 reads YSYEKL. V was pared by 2 bases and J by 1 base, with 6 bases between. The CDR3 is 14 amino acids. The CDR3 reads CASSQWGSNQPQHF. Written as DNA, the CDR3 is TGCGCCAGCAGCCAATGGGGGAGCAATCAGCCCCAGCATTTT.

There are many counts of this clonotype. The chain joins TRBV27 to TRBJ2-3; D ambiguous. V shed 7 bases and J shed 0 bases, with 11 bases lying between them. The CDR3 is 14 amino acids. Germline loops: CDR1 MNHEY, CDR2 SMNVEV (reference sequence). CDR3 bases: TGTGCCAGCATCGACCCGTACAGCACAGATACGCAGTATTTT. It encodes CASIDPYSTDTQYF.

Ten or more counts support this clonotype. Written as DNA, the CDR3 is TGTGCCAGCAGTACCGGGACAGATCCCAATCAGCCCCAGCATTTT. This encodes CASSTGTDPNQPQHF. The gene calls are TRBV28 and TRBJ1-5; 7 bases match TRBD1. Germline values: CDR1 MDHEN, CDR2 SYDVKM. There are 15 residues in the CDR3. Trimming removed 5 bases from V and 3 bases from J; junction bases left unmatched: 7.

The chain recombines TRBV4-3 with TRBJ1-3; no firm D call. The CDR3 is 16 residues long. Deletions cut 0 bases from V and 4 bases from J, with 13 bases between. The germline V gene has CDR1 LGHNA and CDR2 YSLEER. The CDR3 loop reads CASSQDLGSTGNTIYF. CDR3 DNA sequence: TGCGCCAGCAGCCAAGATTTGGGGTCTACAGGAAACACCATATATTTT.

The V call is TRBV7-9, the J call TRBJ2-7; weak D call: TRBD1 (5 bases). Germline CDR1 is SEHNR and CDR2 is FQNEAQ (reference sequence). V was trimmed by 3 bases and J by 2 bases, leaving 14 bases between them. CDR3 size: 15 residues. CDR3 sequence reads: CASSLGQALPYEQYF. CDR3 in DNA: TGTGCCAGCAGCTTGGGGCAGGCTTTGCCCTACGAGCAGTACTTC. Drawing the rest from reference TRBV7-9 and TRBJ2-7, the complete variable domain is DTGVSQNPRHKITKRGQNVTFRCDPISEHNRLYWYRQTLGQGPEFLTYFQNEAQLEKSRLLSDRFSAERPKGSFSTLEIQRTEQGDSAMYLCASSLGQALPYEQYFGPGTRLTVT.

This clonotype appeared many times. The J gene is TRBJ2-7, the V gene TRBV28; the D gene could be TRBD1 or TRBD2 (5 bases each). Trimming pared 7 bases from V and 2 bases from J, leaving 9 bases between. CDR1 and CDR2 from the germline V gene are MDHEN and SYDVKM. CDR3 length: 12 amino acids. CDR3 DNA: TGTGCCAGCACGTCGGGACCCTACGAGCAGTACTTC. Its translation is CASTSGPYEQYF.

In regard to this clonotype: A far larger clone is just one base off, so this is likely a read error. The gene calls are TRBV11-2 and TRBJ2-1; 8 positions match TRBD2. Unmatched junction bases numbered 10, after V lost 5 bases and J lost 10 bases. The CDR3 length is 14 residues. CDR1 is SGHAT and CDR2 is FQNNGV in the germline V gene. Here the CDR3 DNA reads TGTGCCAGCAGCCTCCTGCTAGCGGGCTACGAGCAGTTCTTC. Its protein product is CASSLLLAGYEQFF.

The sample holds many counts of this clonotype. The CDR3 does not close with the conserved phenylalanine or tryptophan, likely indicating a read error. V is TRBV18 and J is TRBJ2-5; 12 nucleotides line up with TRBD2. This CDR3 comprises 15 residues. Per the germline V gene, CDR1 is KGHSH and CDR2 is LQKENI. V lost 6 bases, J lost 2 bases, and 4 bases stayed unmatched. CDR3 DNA sequence: TGTGCCAGCTCTCCCGGACTAGCGGGGCAAGAGACCCAGTACTCC. This sequence encodes CASSPGLAGQETQYS.

The table lists this clonotype with many counts. The chain couples TRBV2 to TRBJ1-2, with 7 bases aligning to TRBD1. This CDR3 region has 13 residues. Germline V lookup: CDR1 SNHLY, CDR2 FYNNEI. Germline trimming cut 4 bases from V and 2 bases from J; bases unmatched to any gene: 1. The CDR3 region has the DNA TGTGCCAGCAGTGTGGGACAGAACTATGGCTACACCTTC. It translates to CASSVGQNYGYTF.

The chain uses TRBV9 and TRBJ2-3, with D perhaps matching TRBD2 (6 bases). This CDR3 spans 14 amino acids. Per the germline V gene, CDR1 is SGDLS and CDR2 is YYNGEE. V was pared by 0 bases and J by 2 bases, with 7 bases between. CDR3 coding DNA: TGTGCCAGCAGCGTAGGGGGGGTCACAGATACGCAGTATTTT. Translated: CASSVGGVTDTQYF.

This clonotype has a count of ten or more. The chain links TRBV12-3 or TRBV12-4 to TRBJ1-5; 10 bases match TRBD1. Trimming removed 2 bases from V and 7 bases from J; junction bases left unmatched: 5. CDR3 length equals 15 residues. Here the CDR3 reads CASSLLGQGVQPQHF. The CDR3 DNA sequence: TGTGCCAGCAGTTTACTAGGACAGGGGGTGCAGCCCCAGCATTTT.

This clonotype was seen many times. In DNA form, the CDR3 reads TGCAGCGTTGAAAGGGAAACGGTTCCCTATGGCTACACCTTC. Its translation: CSVERETVPYGYTF. The genes are TRBV29-1 and TRBJ1-2; D uncertain. V lost 2 bases and J 4 bases, leaving 14 bases between the germline ends. Germline loops: CDR1 SQVTM, CDR2 ANQGSEA. This CDR3 is 14 amino acids long.

This clonotype occurred a few times. V gene TRBV14 combines with J gene TRBJ1-1; D is unresolved. The CDR3 contains 17 residues. The ends were cut back, 0 bases at V and 1 base at J, with 15 bases in the middle. Germline values: CDR1 SGHDN, CDR2 FVKESK. CDR3 DNA: TGTGCCAGCAGCCAAGAAGTGGGGAGGCAAAAGAACACTGAAGCTTTCTTT. This gives the protein CASSQEVGRQKNTEAFF. The whole variable domain, filled in from reference TRBV14 and TRBJ1-1, reads EAGVTQFPSHSVIEKGQTVTLRCDPISGHDNLYWYRRVMGKEIKFLLHFVKESKQDESGMPNNRFLAERTGGTYSTLKVQPAELEDSGVYFCASSQEVGRQKNTEAFFGQGTRLTVV.

This clonotype was counted ten times or more. This sequence joins TRBV12-3 or TRBV12-4 and TRBJ2-1; TRBD1 matches at 7 bases. The ends lost 4 bases at V and 4 bases at J; junction bases unmatched: 10. The CDR3 consists of 16 residues. CDR3 sequence: CASSSANRGGYNEQFF. CDR3 DNA: TGTGCCAGCAGTTCCGCGAACAGGGGCGGGTACAATGAGCAGTTCTTC.

A few counts support this clonotype. Without the conserved terminal phenylalanine or tryptophan, this CDR3 likely stems from a read error. The gene calls are TRBV11-3 and TRBJ2-1; D unresolved. This CDR3 has 15 residues. Germline assignment: CDR1 SGHNT and CDR2 YENEEA. The V end was cut by 3 bases, the J end by 5 bases, with 14 bases between. CDR3 sequence: CASSFPDPLNNEQFL. DNA of the CDR3: TGTGCCAGCAGCTTTCCCGATCCCCTAAACAATGAGCAGTTCCTC.

This clonotype was counted many times. The rearrangement joins TRBV11-3 to TRBJ2-1; D might be TRBD1 or TRBD2, each matching 6 bases. The CDR3 is made up of 17 amino acids. Germline loops: CDR1 SGHNT, CDR2 YENEEA. The V end lost 0 bases, the J end lost 3 bases, and 15 bases lay between the germline ends. The CDR3 here is CASSLDPTGRFYNEQFF. The CDR3 nucleotides read TGTGCCAGCAGCTTAGATCCTACAGGGAGGTTCTACAATGAGCAGTTCTTC.

This clonotype was seen repeatedly, ten times or more. The V call is TRBV2, the J call TRBJ2-3; tentatively, D is TRBD2 (6 bases). This CDR3 is built from 18 residues. The germline V gene encodes CDR1 SNHLY and CDR2 FYNNEI. V dropped 7 bases and J dropped 2 bases, with 25 bases sitting between them. CDR3 amino acids: CASKWGAGAGRSTDTQYF. CDR3 sequence (DNA): TGTGCCAGCAAATGGGGAGCGGGCGCCGGACGATCCACAGATACGCAGTATTTT. Full variable domain (remainder filled in from reference TRBV2 and TRBJ2-3): EPEVTQTPSHQVTQMGQEVILRCVPISNHLYFYWYRQILGQKVEFLVSFYNNEISEKSEIFDDQFSVERPDGSNFTLKIRSTKLEDSAMYFCASKWGAGAGRSTDTQYFGPGTRLTVL.

In this sample, this clonotype turned up many times. The CDR3 spells CAISESTPSSGNTIYF. CDR3 bases: TGTGCCATCAGTGAGTCGACGCCCAGCTCTGGAAACACCATATATTTT. The chain uses TRBV10-3 and TRBJ1-3; D is undetermined. CDR3 length equals 16 residues. From germline, CDR1 is ENHRY and CDR2 SYGVKD. Trimming pared 0 bases from V and 0 bases from J, leaving 9 bases between.

V is TRBV7-2 and J is TRBJ1-1; tentatively, D is TRBD1 (6 bases). V shed 6 bases and J shed 4 bases, with 15 bases lying between them. CDR3 length equals 14 residues. From germline, CDR1 is SGHTA and CDR2 FQGNSA. CDR3 region: CASSLDRSTTEAFF. The CDR3 DNA is TGTGCCAGCAGTCTTGACAGGTCCACCACTGAAGCTTTCTTT.

This clonotype was picked up a small number of times. V usage is TRBV6-5 and J usage is TRBJ2-1; 10 bases are a match to TRBD2. Trimming at V came to 4 bases and at J to 6 bases, leaving 3 bases not matched to a gene. Looked up from germline, CDR1 is MNHEY and CDR2 is SVGAGI. The CDR3 consists of 14 residues. CDR3 sequence: CASSSGLAINEQFF. CDR3 DNA: TGTGCCAGCAGTTCGGGACTAGCGATCAATGAGCAGTTCTTC.

This clonotype was found once. The chain carries TRBV19 and TRBJ1-1; D is possibly TRBD1 (5 bases). CDR1 is LNHDA and CDR2 is SQIVND in the germline V gene (reference sequence). The germline V and J ends were trimmed by 3 bases and 7 bases, with 12 bases remaining between them. This CDR3 spans 13 amino acids. In DNA, the CDR3 is TGTGCCAGTAGTATTGTAGGGGAAATTGAAGCTTTCTTT. It yields the protein CASSIVGEIEAFF.

This clonotype appeared many times. The chain couples TRBV28 to TRBJ1-5; D not certain. The germline V and J ends were trimmed by 5 bases and 3 bases, with 17 bases remaining between them. The CDR3 sequence is 16 residues long. From germline, CDR1 is MDHEN and CDR2 SYDVKM. Written as DNA, the CDR3 is TGTGCCAGCAGTGGTTACCTTGTCTCCGCCAATCAGCCCCAGCATTTT. Translated, it gives CASSGYLVSANQPQHF.

This clonotype has more than one count but fewer than ten. The genes are TRBV6-5 and TRBJ2-7, with 9 positions matching TRBD1. V was pared by 2 bases and J by 2 bases, with 1 base of the junction left unmatched. Germline lookup yields CDR1 MNHEY and CDR2 SVGAGI. This CDR3 comprises 14 residues. The CDR3 sequence is CASSYRDRAYEQYF. CDR3 DNA sequence: TGTGCCAGCAGTTACAGGGACAGGGCCTACGAGCAGTACTTC.

This clonotype was seen ten or more times. The J gene is TRBJ2-3, the V gene TRBV28, with D perhaps TRBD2 (5 bases). This CDR3 spans 14 amino acids. The V gene's germline CDR1 is MDHEN and CDR2 SYDVKM. Deletions cut 2 bases from V and 1 base from J, with 7 bases between. CDR3 DNA: TGTGCCAGCAGTTTACTGGAGGGCACAGATACGCAGTATTTT. Its protein is CASSLLEGTDTQYF.

The chain couples TRBV29-1 to TRBJ1-4, with D possibly being TRBD1 (5 bases). Germline CDR1 SQVTM, CDR2 ANQGSEA. The CDR3 contains 13 residues. Trimming removed 7 bases at V and 7 bases at J, with 16 bases between. The CDR3 DNA reads TGCAGCGCCTCCCCGGGACCGGGTGAAAAACTGTTTTTT. It codes for CSASPGPGEKLFF.